The present T cell receptor beta chain was sequenced within a study of T cell clonotyping in hematopoietic cell transplantation. The germline CDR1 and CDR2 sequences are SGHTA and FQGTGA. Trimming took 5 bases from V and 4 from J, leaving 9 bases between them. The CDR3 consists of 13 residues. Clones were read by immunoSEQ multiplex PCR, and TCRdb kept only the in-frame ones, dropping some. The sample has 17,000 or so clones; 85% to 90% are singletons. Study results and limitations: Recipient TCR diversity dropped after transplant; expanded clonotypes rose from day 30 to 180. At the given depth, recipient repertoires were over 95% de novo clonotypes. Higher Inverse Simpson Index values in graft donor and pretransplant recipient predicted broader posttransplant TCR diversity.

Points on this clone: What it binds is unknown.

The chain uses TRBV7-3 and TRBJ1-5; D might be TRBD1 (5 bases). The sequenced material came from peripheral blood mononuclear cells. This clonotype originated in a man aged 50 to 60 in good health. Some clones in this sample may be carry-over from other donors' samples. The CDR3 here is CASSPDSNQPQHF. In DNA form, the CDR3 reads TGTGCCAGCAGCCCAGACAGTAATCAGCCCCAGCATTTT.